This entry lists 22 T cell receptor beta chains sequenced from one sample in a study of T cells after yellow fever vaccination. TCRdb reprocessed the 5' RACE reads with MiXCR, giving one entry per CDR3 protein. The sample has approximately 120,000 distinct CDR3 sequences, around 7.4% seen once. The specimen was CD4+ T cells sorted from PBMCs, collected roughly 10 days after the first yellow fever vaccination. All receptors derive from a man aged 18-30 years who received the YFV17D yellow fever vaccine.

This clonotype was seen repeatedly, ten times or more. CDR3 DNA: TGTGCCAGCAGCCCCGCGACAGGGGAAGAGACCCAGTACTTC. As protein: CASSPATGEETQYF. The chain is built from TRBV6-5 and TRBJ2-5, with TRBD1 matching over 8 bases. The CDR3 has 14 amino acids. The V gene's germline CDR1 is MNHEY and CDR2 SVGAGI. V lost 6 bases, J lost 3 bases, and 6 bases stayed unmatched.

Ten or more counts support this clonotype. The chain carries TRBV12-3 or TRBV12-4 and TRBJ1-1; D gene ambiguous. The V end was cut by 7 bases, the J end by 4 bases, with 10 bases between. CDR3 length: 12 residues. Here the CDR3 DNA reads TGTGCCAGCACTATCCGAGGCACTGAAGCTTTCTTT. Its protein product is CASTIRGTEAFF.

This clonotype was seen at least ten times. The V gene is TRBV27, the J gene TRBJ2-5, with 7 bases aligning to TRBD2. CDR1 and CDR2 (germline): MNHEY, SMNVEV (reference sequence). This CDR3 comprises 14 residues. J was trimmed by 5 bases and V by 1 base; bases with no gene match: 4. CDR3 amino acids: CASSLLGLPETQYF. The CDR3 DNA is TGTGCCAGCAGTTTATTGGGACTACCGGAGACCCAGTACTTC.

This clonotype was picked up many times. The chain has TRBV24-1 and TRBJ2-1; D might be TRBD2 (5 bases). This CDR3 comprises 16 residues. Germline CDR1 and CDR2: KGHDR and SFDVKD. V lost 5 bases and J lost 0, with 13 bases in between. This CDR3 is CATSAALVSSYNEQFF. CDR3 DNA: TGTGCCACCAGTGCCGCACTAGTTAGCTCCTACAATGAGCAGTTCTTC.

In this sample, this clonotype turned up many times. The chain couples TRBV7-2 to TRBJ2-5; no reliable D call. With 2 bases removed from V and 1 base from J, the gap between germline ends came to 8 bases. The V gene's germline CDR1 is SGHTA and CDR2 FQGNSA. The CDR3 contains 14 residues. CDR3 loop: CASSLIWGQETQYF. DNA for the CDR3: TGTGCCAGCAGCTTAATCTGGGGCCAAGAGACCCAGTACTTC.

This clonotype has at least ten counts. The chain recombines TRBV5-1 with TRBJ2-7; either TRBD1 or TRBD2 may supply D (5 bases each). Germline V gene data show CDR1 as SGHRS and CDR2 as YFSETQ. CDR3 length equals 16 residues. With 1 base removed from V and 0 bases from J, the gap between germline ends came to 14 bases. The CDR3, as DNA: TGCGCCAGCAGCTTGCCCGTGGGACGGCTCTCCTACGAGCAGTACTTC. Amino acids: CASSLPVGRLSYEQYF.

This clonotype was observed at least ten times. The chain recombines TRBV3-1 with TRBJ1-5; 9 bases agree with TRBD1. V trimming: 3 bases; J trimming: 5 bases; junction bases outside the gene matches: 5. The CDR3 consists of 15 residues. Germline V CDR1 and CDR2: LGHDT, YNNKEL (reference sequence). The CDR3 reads CASSHAGQGDQPQHF. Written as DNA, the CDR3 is TGTGCCAGCAGCCACGCGGGACAGGGAGATCAGCCCCAGCATTTT.

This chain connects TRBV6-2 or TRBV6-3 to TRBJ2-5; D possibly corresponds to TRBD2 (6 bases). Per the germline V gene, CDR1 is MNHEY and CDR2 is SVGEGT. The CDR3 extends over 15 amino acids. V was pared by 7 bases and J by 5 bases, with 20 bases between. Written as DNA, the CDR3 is TGTGCCAGCACCACCTCCCGACTGGCGGGGGAGACCCAGTACTTC. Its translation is CASTTSRLAGETQYF.

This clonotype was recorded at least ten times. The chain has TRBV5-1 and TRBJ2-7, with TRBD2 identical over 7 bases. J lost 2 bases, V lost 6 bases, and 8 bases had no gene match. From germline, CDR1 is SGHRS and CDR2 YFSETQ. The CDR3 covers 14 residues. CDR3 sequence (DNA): TGCGCCAGCAAGCTAGGCGGGGGACCCTACGAGCAGTACTTC. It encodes CASKLGGGPYEQYF.

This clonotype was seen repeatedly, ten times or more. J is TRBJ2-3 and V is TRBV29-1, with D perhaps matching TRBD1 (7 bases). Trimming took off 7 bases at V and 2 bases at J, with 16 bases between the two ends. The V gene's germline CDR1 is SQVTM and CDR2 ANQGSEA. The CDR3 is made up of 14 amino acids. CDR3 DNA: TGCAGCGAAACCGGGGGACAGCTCACAGATACGCAGTATTTT. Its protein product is CSETGGQLTDTQYF.

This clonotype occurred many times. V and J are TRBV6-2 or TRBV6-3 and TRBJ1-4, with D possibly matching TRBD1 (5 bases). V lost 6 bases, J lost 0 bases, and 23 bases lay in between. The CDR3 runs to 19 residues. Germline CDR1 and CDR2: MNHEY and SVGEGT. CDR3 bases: TGTGCCAGCAGCGAAGCGGGACGACCCCCAACTGCAACTAATGAAAAACTGTTTTTT. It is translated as CASSEAGRPPTATNEKLFF.

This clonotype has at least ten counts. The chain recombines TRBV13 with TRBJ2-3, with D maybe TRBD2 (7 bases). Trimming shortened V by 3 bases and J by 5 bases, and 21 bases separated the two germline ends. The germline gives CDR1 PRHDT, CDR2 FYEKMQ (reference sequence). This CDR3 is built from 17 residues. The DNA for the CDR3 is TGTGCCAGCAGCTTGGGCCCTCAGCGCGGGGGCTTAGATACGCAGTATTTT. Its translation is CASSLGPQRGGLDTQYF.

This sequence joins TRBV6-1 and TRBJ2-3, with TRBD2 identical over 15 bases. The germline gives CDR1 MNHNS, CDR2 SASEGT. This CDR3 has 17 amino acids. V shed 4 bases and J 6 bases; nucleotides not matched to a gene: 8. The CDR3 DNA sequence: TGTGCCAGCAGTGCGGCCGGGACTAGCGGGGGGCGGGATACGCAGTATTTT. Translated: CASSAAGTSGGRDTQYF.

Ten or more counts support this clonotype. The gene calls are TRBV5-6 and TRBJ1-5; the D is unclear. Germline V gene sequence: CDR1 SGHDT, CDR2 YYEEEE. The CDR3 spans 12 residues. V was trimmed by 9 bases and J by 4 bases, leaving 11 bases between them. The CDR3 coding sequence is TGTGCCATTGGCGGGTGTAATCAGCCCCAGCATTTT. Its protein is CAIGGCNQPQHF.

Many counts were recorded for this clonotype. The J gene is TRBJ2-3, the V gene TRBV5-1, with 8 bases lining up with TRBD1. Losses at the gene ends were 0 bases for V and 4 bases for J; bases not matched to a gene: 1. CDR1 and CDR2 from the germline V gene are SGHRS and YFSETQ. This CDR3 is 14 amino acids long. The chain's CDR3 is CASSLVQGADTQYF. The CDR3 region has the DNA TGCGCCAGCAGCTTGGTACAGGGGGCAGATACGCAGTATTTT.

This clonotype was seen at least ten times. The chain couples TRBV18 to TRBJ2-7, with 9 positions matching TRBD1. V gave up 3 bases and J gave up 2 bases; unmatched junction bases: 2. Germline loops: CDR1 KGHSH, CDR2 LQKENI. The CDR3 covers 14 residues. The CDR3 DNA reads TGTGCCAGCTCACCCCGACAGGGGGCCTACGAGCAGTACGTC. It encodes CASSPRQGAYEQYV.

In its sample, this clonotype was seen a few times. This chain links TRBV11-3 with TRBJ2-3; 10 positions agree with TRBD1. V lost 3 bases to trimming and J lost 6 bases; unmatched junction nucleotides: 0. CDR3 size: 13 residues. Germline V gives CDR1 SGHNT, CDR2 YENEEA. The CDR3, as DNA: TGTGCCAGCAGCTTGACAGGGGGCGATACGCAGTATTTT. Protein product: CASSLTGGDTQYF.

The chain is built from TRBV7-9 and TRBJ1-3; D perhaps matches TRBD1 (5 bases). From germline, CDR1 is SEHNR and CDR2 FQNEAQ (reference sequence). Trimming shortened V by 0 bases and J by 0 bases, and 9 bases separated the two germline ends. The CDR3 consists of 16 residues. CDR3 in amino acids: CASSLAAGVSGNTIYF. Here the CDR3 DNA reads TGTGCCAGCAGCTTAGCCGCGGGGGTCTCTGGAAACACCATATATTTT.

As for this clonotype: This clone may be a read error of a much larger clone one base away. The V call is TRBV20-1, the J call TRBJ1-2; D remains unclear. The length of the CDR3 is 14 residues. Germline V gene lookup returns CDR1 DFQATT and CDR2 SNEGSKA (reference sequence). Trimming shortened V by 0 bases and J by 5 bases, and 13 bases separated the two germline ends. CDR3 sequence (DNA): TGCAGTGCTAGAGATACGTATCCTTATTATGGCTACACCTTC. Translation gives CSARDTYPYYGYTF.

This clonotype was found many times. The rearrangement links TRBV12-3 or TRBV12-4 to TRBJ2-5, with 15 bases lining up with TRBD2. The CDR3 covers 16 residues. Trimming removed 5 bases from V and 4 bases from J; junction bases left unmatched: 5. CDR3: CASSLGLAGGGETQYF. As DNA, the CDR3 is TGTGCCAGCAGTCTGGGACTAGCGGGGGGCGGAGAGACCCAGTACTTC.

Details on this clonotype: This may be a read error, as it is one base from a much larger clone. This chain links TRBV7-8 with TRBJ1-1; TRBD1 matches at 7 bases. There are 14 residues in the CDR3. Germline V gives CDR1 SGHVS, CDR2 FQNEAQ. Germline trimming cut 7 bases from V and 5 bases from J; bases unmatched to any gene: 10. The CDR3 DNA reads TGTGCCAGCAAGACAGAACAGGGGAAGACTGAAGCTTTCTTT. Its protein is CASKTEQGKTEAFF. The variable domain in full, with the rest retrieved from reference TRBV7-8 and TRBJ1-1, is GAGVSQSPRYKVAKRGQDVALRCDPISGHVSLFWYQQALGQGPEFLTYFQNEAQLDKSGLPSDRFFAERPEGSVSTLKIQRTQQEDSAVYLCASKTEQGKTEAFFGQGTRLTVV.

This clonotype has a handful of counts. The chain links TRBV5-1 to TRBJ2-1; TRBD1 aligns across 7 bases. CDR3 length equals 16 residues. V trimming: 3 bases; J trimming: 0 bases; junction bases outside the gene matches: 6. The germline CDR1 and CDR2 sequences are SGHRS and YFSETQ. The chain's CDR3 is CASSSLTGSSYNEQFF. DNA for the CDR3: TGCGCCAGCAGCTCCCTGACAGGGAGCTCCTACAATGAGCAGTTCTTC.